Presented here are 14 T cell receptor beta chains from one specimen sequenced in a study of neurological immune-mediated disorders. TCRdb independently ran MiXCR on the 5' RACE reads; one entry per CDR3 protein. This repertoire shows around 16,000 distinct CDR3 sequences, 3% to 3.5% found once; its top ten account for about 19%. The sequencing input was CD8+ T cells from blood. These receptors all come from a middle-aged woman in good health.

In its sample, this clonotype is medium-sized (0.01 to 0.1%). V gene TRBV20-1 combines with J gene TRBJ1-2; D uncertain. Germline loops: CDR1 DFQATT, CDR2 SNEGSKA (reference sequence). The CDR3 loop spans 10 amino acids. The ends were cut back, 6 bases at V and 5 bases at J, with 7 bases in the middle. CDR3 sequence (DNA): TGCAGTGCCGCCCGGTATGGCTACACCTTC. It encodes CSAARYGYTF.

V usage is TRBV20-1 and J usage is TRBJ2-7, with D unresolved. CDR3 length: 16 residues. Germline lookup yields CDR1 DFQATT and CDR2 SNEGSKA (reference sequence). V was trimmed by 3 bases and J by 1 base, leaving 19 bases between them. CDR3 DNA sequence: TGCAGTGCTAGCCCTAGACTCGCCCCGGTGTCCTACGAGCAGTACTTC. Translation gives CSASPRLAPVSYEQYF.

This clonotype was recorded at least ten times. This chain connects TRBV20-1 to TRBJ2-1; TRBD2 aligns across 11 bases. Germline CDR1 reads DFQATT; CDR2 reads SNEGSKA (reference sequence). The CDR3 runs to 15 residues. The ends lost 6 bases at V and 7 bases at J; junction bases unmatched: 11. This chain's CDR3 is CSAGGGLAGGNEQFF. CDR3 DNA: TGCAGTGCAGGAGGGGGCCTAGCGGGAGGTAATGAGCAGTTCTTC.

At least ten counts were recorded for this clonotype. J is TRBJ2-3 and V is TRBV4-1; D is unresolved. The CDR3 totals 16 residues. V was cut by 0 bases and J by 2 bases, with 12 bases left in between. CDR1 MGHRA and CDR2 YSYEKL come from the germline V gene. The CDR3 region has the DNA TGCGCCAGCAGCCAAGAACGGGTTTTGTACACAGATACGCAGTATTTT. It encodes CASSQERVLYTDTQYF.

This clonotype was seen many times. This rearrangement joins TRBV5-6 to TRBJ2-2, with TRBD2 matching 7 bases. Germline V gene lookup returns CDR1 SGHDT and CDR2 YYEEEE. The ends lost 0 bases at V and 4 bases at J; junction bases unmatched: 6. The CDR3 covers 16 residues. The CDR3 is CASSLAPSGATGELFF. The CDR3 DNA sequence: TGTGCCAGCAGCTTGGCCCCTAGCGGAGCCACCGGGGAGCTGTTTTTT.

The rearrangement uses TRBV3-1 and TRBJ1-1, with D unresolved. The CDR3 has 14 residues. The V end was cut by 4 bases, the J end by 4 bases, with 13 bases between. Per the germline V gene, CDR1 is LGHDT and CDR2 is YNNKEL (reference sequence). The CDR3 region is CASSPEGGITEAFF. The CDR3, as DNA: TGTGCCAGCAGCCCGGAGGGAGGGATCACTGAAGCTTTCTTT.

This clonotype was seen at least ten times. The chain is built from TRBV4-2 and TRBJ2-1; TRBD2 agrees at 7 bases. Trimming removed 3 bases from V and 2 bases from J; junction bases left unmatched: 4. Germline CDR1 and CDR2: LGHNA and YNFKEQ. CDR3 length: 15 residues. In nucleotides, the CDR3 is TGTGCCAGCAGCCATGCGGGAGACACCTACAATGAGCAGTTCTTC. This gives the protein CASSHAGDTYNEQFF.

V gene TRBV27 combines with J gene TRBJ2-1; TRBD2 agrees at 10 bases. The J segment lost 4 bases and the V segment lost 5 bases, leaving 5 bases of the junction unmatched. The CDR3 runs to 15 residues. The V gene's germline CDR1 is MNHEY and CDR2 SMNVEV (reference sequence). The DNA of the CDR3 is TGTGCCAGCAGTCTCGGACTAGCGGATTACAATGAGCAGTTCTTC. Protein product: CASSLGLADYNEQFF.

The sample holds many counts of this clonotype. The chain links TRBV28 to TRBJ2-7, with D perhaps matching TRBD2 (5 bases). CDR1 is MDHEN and CDR2 is SYDVKM in the germline V gene. V was cut by 2 bases and J by 6 bases, with 8 bases left in between. The CDR3 consists of 12 residues. CDR3 sequence: CASSLMRVEQYF. As DNA, the CDR3 is TGTGCCAGCAGTTTAATGCGGGTCGAGCAGTACTTC.

This clonotype has at least ten counts. The chain uses TRBV12-3 or TRBV12-4 and TRBJ2-7; D remains unclear. The CDR3 is 15 amino acids. V was clipped by 6 bases and J by 0 bases, with 15 bases between them. The CDR3 DNA is TGTGCCAGCAGCCGGGTAAAGACTGACTCCTACGAGCAGTACTTC. Translating gives CASSRVKTDSYEQYF.

At least ten counts were recorded for this clonotype. The chain couples TRBV29-1 to TRBJ2-1, with a weak D call TRBD1 (5 bases). Germline V gene data show CDR1 as SQVTM and CDR2 as ANQGSEA. The germline V and J ends were trimmed by 3 bases and 8 bases, with 11 bases remaining between them. The CDR3 has 12 amino acids. CDR3 sequence reads: CSVEQGNYEQFF. CDR3 nucleotide sequence: TGCAGCGTTGAGCAGGGTAACTATGAGCAGTTCTTC.

Relative to its sample, this clonotype is medium-sized. The gene calls are TRBV7-8 and TRBJ1-5; D remains unclear. Trimming left V 5 bases short and J 6 bases short, with 23 bases between. The CDR3 has 17 amino acids. Germline V gene lookup returns CDR1 SGHVS and CDR2 FQNEAQ. The CDR3 DNA reads TGTGCCAGCAGCCCCTCTCGCGGGGTTGTCGAAGCTCAGCCCCAGCATTTT. This gives the protein CASSPSRGVVEAQPQHF.

This clonotype was picked up many times. The chain joins TRBV20-1 to TRBJ1-1; TRBD1 matches 8 bases. V trimming: 3 bases; J trimming: 3 bases; junction bases outside the gene matches: 6. Germline lookup yields CDR1 DFQATT and CDR2 SNEGSKA (reference sequence). CDR3 length equals 14 residues. The CDR3 nucleotides are TGCAGTGCTAGGGACAGGGACGTGTACACTGAAGCTTTCTTT. This gives the protein CSARDRDVYTEAFF.

This clonotype was observed at least ten times. This rearrangement joins TRBV28 to TRBJ1-1; D uncertain. Trimming stripped 6 bases from V and 0 bases from J, with 5 bases between. This CDR3 contains 12 residues. Germline CDR1 is MDHEN and CDR2 is SYDVKM. CDR3 coding DNA: TGTGCCAGCAGCCCGGTGAACACTGAAGCTTTCTTT. It codes for CASSPVNTEAFF.